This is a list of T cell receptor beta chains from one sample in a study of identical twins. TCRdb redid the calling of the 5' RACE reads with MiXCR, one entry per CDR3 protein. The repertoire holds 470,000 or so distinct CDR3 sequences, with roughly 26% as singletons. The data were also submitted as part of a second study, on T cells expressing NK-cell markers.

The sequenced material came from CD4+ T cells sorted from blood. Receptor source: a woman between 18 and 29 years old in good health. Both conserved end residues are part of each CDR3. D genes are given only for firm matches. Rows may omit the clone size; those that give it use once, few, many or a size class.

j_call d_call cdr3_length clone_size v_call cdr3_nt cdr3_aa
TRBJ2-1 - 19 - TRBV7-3 TGTGCCAGCAGCTTAAAGGGGGCGACTAGCTTTAGGTCCTACAATGAGCAGTTCTTC CASSLKGATSFRSYNEQFF
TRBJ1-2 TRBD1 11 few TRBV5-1 TGCGCCAGCAGCGCCGACAGGGCGCTCACCTTC CASSADRALTF
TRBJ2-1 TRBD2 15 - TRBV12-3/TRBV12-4 TGTGCCAGCAGTTTTGGCGGGAGTTTCTACAATGAGCAGTTCTTC CASSFGGSFYNEQFF
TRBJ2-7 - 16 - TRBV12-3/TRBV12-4 TGTGCCAGCAGTTTGTCATGGCGGGGCAAACCCTACGAGCAGTACTTC CASSLSWRGKPYEQYF
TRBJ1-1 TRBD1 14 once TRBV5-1 TGCGCCAGCAGCTTGGGACAGGGGTACACTGAAGCTTTCTTT CASSLGQGYTEAFF
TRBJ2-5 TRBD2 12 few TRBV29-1 TGCAGCGTTGACACTAGCGGGGAGACCCAGTACTTC CSVDTSGETQYF
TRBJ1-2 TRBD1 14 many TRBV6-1 TGTGCCAGCAGTCCCAGCCGGGACAGCTATGGCTACACCTTC CASSPSRDSYGYTF
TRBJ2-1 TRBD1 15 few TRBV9 TGTGCCAGCAGCGTAGCCGGGACAGTCTATTATGAGCAGTTCTTC CASSVAGTVYYEQFF
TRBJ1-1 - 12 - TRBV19 TGTGCCAGTAGTGCATCGGACACTGAAGCTTTCTTT CASSASDTEAFF
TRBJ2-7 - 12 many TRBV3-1 TGTGCCAGCAGCCAGAGTACCTACGAGCAGTACTTC CASSQSTYEQYF
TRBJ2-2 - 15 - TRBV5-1 TGCGCCAGCAACTTGGGCAGCGCGAACACCGGGGAGCTGTTTTTT CASNLGSANTGELFF
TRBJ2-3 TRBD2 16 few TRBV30 TGTGCCTGGAGTGTCGGACTAGCGGTCTCCACAGATACGCAGTATTTT CAWSVGLAVSTDTQYF
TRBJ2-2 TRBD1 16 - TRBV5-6 TGTGCCAGCAGCTCACTGGGACAGGGCAACACCGGGGAGCTGTTTTTT CASSSLGQGNTGELFF
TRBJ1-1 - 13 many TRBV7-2 TGTGCCAGCAGCTTCCGTATGAACACTGAAGCTTTCTTT CASSFRMNTEAFF
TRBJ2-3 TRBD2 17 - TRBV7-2 TGTGCCAGCAGCTTAGTGGGACTAGCGCTGAGAACTGATACGCAGTATTTT CASSLVGLALRTDTQYF
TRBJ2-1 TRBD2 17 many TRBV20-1 TGCAGTGCTTATAAACCGGGACTAGCGGGCTCCTACAATGAGCAGTTCTTC CSAYKPGLAGSYNEQFF
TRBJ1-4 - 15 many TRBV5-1 TGCGCCAGCAGCAAAGGATCCGGGACACGGGAAAAACTGTTTTTT CASSKGSGTREKLFF
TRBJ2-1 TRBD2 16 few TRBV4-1 TGCGCCAGCAGCCAAGTTGGGAGGGCCAGGTACAATGAGCAGTTCTTC CASSQVGRARYNEQFF
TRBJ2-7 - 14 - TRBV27 TGTGCCAGCAGTTTACAACTAGGTGATCCCGAGCAGTACTTC CASSLQLGDPEQYF
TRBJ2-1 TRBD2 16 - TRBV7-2 TGTGCCAGCAGCAAAAAGACTAGCGCGGGTTGGGGTGAGCAGTTCTTC CASSKKTSAGWGEQFF
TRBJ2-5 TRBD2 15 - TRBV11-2 TGTGCCAGCAGCACTAGCGGGAGGGCCGTAGAGACCCAGTACTTC CASSTSGRAVETQYF
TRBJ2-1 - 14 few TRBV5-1 TGCGCCAGCAGCTTCTCGTCGGGGCGAAATGAGCAGTTCTTC CASSFSSGRNEQFF
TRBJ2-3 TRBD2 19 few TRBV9 TGTGCCAGCAGCGCCCATAAAGGAGCGGGGACCTCTAGCACAGATACGCAGTATTTT CASSAHKGAGTSSTDTQYF
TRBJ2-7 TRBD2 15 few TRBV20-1 TGCAGTGCTAGAGATGGGCGGGAGGCCTCCTACGAGCAGTACTTC CSARDGREASYEQYF
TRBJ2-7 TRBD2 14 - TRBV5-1 TGCGCCAGCAGCTTCGGTAGCGGGGAAAGCGAGCAGTACTTC CASSFGSGESEQYF
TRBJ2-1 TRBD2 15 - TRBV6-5 TGTGCCAGCAGCTACGGGACTAGCGGGAATTATGGGCAGTTCTTC CASSYGTSGNYGQFF
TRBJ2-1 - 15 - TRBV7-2 TGTGCCAGCAGCGGAGCGGTGAGCTCCTACAATGAGCAGTTCTTC CASSGAVSSYNEQFF
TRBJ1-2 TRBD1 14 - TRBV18 TGTGCCAGCTCCCTTGGACAGGGAGTGCATGGCTACACCTTC CASSLGQGVHGYTF
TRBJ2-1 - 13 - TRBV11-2 TGTGCCAGCAGCTCAAATAGTCCCTATGAGCAGTTCTTC CASSSNSPYEQFF